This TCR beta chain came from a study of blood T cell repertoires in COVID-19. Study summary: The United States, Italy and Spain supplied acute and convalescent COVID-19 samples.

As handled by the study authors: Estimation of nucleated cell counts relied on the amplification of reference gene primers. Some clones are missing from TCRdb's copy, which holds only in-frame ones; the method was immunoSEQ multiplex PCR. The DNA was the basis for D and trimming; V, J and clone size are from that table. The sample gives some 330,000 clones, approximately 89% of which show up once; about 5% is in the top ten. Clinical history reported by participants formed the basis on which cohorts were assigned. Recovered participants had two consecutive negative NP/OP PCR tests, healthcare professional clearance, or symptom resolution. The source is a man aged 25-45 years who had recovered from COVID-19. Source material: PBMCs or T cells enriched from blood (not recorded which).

CDR3 sequence (DNA): TGTGCCAGCAGCGCGGGACAGGGGTTAGGCTACACCTTC. It specifies CASSAGQGLGYTF. The gene calls are TRBV7-6 and TRBJ1-2; 10 bases match TRBD1. The CDR3 runs to 13 residues. V was clipped by 5 bases and J by 8 bases; unmatched bases: 5. Germline CDR1 and CDR2: SGHVS and FNYEAQ. Supplemented by reference TRBV7-6 and TRBJ1-2, the full variable domain reads GAGVSQSPRYKVTKRGQDVALRCDPISGHVSLYWYRQALGQGPEFLTYFNYEAQQDKSGLPNDRFSAERPEGSISTLTIQRTEQRDSAMYRCASSAGQGLGYTFGSGTRLTVV.